Listed below are T cell receptor beta chains from one sample, sequenced in a study of T cells expressing NK-cell markers. TCRdb reprocessed the 5' RACE reads and keeps a single row for each CDR3 protein, giving no DNA. The sample features hundreds of thousands of distinct CDR3 sequences, with roughly 5.4% in its top ten. Sample: blood T cells: a sorted CD56 or NKG2C T cell subset, CD4+ or CD8+ T cells, or bulk PBMC T cells (not recorded which). Every receptor here comes from a man aged 18 to 69 in good health. Both conserved end residues are part of each CDR3. Each record gives: J gene, V gene, CDR3 protein.

J gene: TRBJ1-5
V gene: TRBV7-2
CDR3 protein: CASSLGGGLGNQPQHF

J gene: TRBJ1-5
V gene: TRBV12-3/TRBV12-4
CDR3 protein: CASSLTGGKSQPQHF

J gene: TRBJ1-1
V gene: TRBV20-1
CDR3 protein: CSASGAPSLVFF

J gene: TRBJ1-3
V gene: TRBV12-3/TRBV12-4
CDR3 protein: CASSRNNRGPGNTIYF

J gene: TRBJ2-7
V gene: TRBV12-3/TRBV12-4
CDR3 protein: CASSLASSGGNEQYF

J gene: TRBJ2-1
V gene: TRBV13
CDR3 protein: CASSLVRGKSSYNEQFF

J gene: TRBJ2-5
V gene: TRBV12-3/TRBV12-4
CDR3 protein: CASSLRGQGAWTQYF

J gene: TRBJ2-3
V gene: TRBV12-3/TRBV12-4
CDR3 protein: CASGPGLESDTQYF

J gene: TRBJ2-5
V gene: TRBV2
CDR3 protein: CASSKPGTGRQETQYF

J gene: TRBJ1-1
V gene: TRBV6-5
CDR3 protein: CASSYSYGVELNTEAFF

J gene: TRBJ2-3
V gene: TRBV5-8
CDR3 protein: CASSRDTSDTQYF